What follows describes a single T cell receptor (beta chain). The data are from a study of blood T cell repertoires in COVID-19. Study-level background: T cells, B-cell-depleted T cells, or PBMCs provided the cDNA or gDNA that served as material.

Sequenced by immunoSEQ multiplex PCR; TCRdb stores in-frame clones only, minus some. The table lists 490,000 or so clones, about 85% of them singletons, with around 7.9% in the top ten. In Cohort 3, a recovered donor had either two negative PCRs, clearance, or symptom resolution. V lost 0 bases and J lost 10, with 18 bases in between. The CDR3 has 15 residues. CDR1 is MNHEY and CDR2 is SVGAGI in the germline V gene. This clonotype originated in an older woman who had recovered from COVID-19. The chain has TRBV6-5 and TRBJ1-1; D unclear. Sequenced material: PBMCs or T cells enriched from blood (not recorded which). CDR3 protein: CASSYSIGDANIAFF. The DNA for the CDR3 is TGTGCCAGCAGTTACTCGATCGGAGACGCTAATATAGCTTTCTTT.